The rows below give T cell receptor beta chains drawn from one sample of a study of low-dose radiotherapy and immunotherapy resistance in tumors. TCRdb reprocessed the reads with MiXCR, giving one entry per CDR3 protein. The data show about 64,000 distinct CDR3 sequences, 26% seen once. Sample: PBMCs, taken before treatment. The receptors shown here come from a male donor with rectosigmoid adenocarcinoma. Each CDR3 is given with its conserved first and last residue. A D gene is named only where the DNA matches it firmly. Only some rows state a clone size, as once, few, many or a class for expanded clones.

clone_size d_call j_call v_call cdr3_aa cdr3_nt
many TRBD2 TRBJ2-1 TRBV7-2 CASSLGGSGSSEQFF TGTGCCAGCAGCTTAGGTGGTAGCGGGAGTAGTGAGCAGTTCTTC
many NA TRBJ2-4 TRBV28 CASSPFGGLAKNIQYF TGTGCCAGCAGTCCTTTTGGGGGACTAGCCAAAAACATTCAGTACTTC
many NA TRBJ1-5 TRBV28 CASRGAEEGNQPQHF TGTGCCAGCAGGGGGGCGGAAGAGGGCAATCAGCCCCAGCATTTT
medium-sized NA TRBJ2-1 TRBV29-1 CSVAGASGNSNEQFF TGCAGCGTTGCGGGGGCCAGCGGAAACTCTAATGAGCAGTTCTTC
many TRBD1 TRBJ2-4 TRBV2 CASSDDRAGNIQYF TGTGCCAGCAGCGATGACAGGGCGGGAAACATTCAGTACTTC
NA NA TRBJ2-2 TRBV5-5 CASSLVGSLDGELFF TGTGCCAGCAGCTTGGTGGGGAGCCTCGACGGGGAGCTGTTTTTT
NA NA TRBJ2-2 TRBV7-6 CASSPLSGGTTGELFFF NA
many NA TRBJ2-1 TRBV18 CASSSEQGPYNEQFF TGTGCCAGCTCATCAGAGCAGGGGCCCTACAATGAGCAGTTCTTC
NA TRBD1 TRBJ2-7 TRBV28 CASSPGGTGYEQYF TGTGCCAGCAGTCCGGGTGGGACAGGATACGAGCAGTACTTC
many NA TRBJ2-3 TRBV7-7 CASSRSGYSTDTQYF TGTGCTAGCAGCAGAAGCGGGTATAGCACAGATACGCAGTATTTT
many NA TRBJ1-4 TRBV28 CASSADPAGEKLFF TGTGCCAGCAGTGCAGACCCGGCGGGCGAAAAACTGTTTTTT
many NA TRBJ2-5 TRBV12-3/TRBV12-4 CASSPETPQTQYF TGTGCCAGCAGTCCCGAGACTCCGCAGACCCAGTACTTC
many NA TRBJ2-3 TRBV4-1 CASSLSGTSTDTQYF TGTGCCAGCAGCCTATCGGGGACTAGCACAGATACGCAGTATTTT
NA NA TRBJ2-6 TRBV5-1 CASSTPQGSGANVLTF TGCGCCAGCAGCACTCCACAGGGCTCTGGGGCCAACGTCCTGACTTTC
many NA TRBJ2-3 TRBV5-1 CASRSRETDTQYF TGCGCCAGCAGGTCCAGGGAGACAGATACGCAGTATTTT
many NA TRBJ1-3 TRBV28 CASGSRFRTPGNTIYF TGTGCCAGCGGCTCAAGGTTCAGGACACCTGGAAACACCATATATTTT
NA NA TRBJ2-5 TRBV7-2 CASSLNKETQYF TGTGCCAGCAGCTTGAATAAAGAGACCCAGTACTTC
many NA TRBJ2-3 TRBV28 CASSSAGATDTQYF TGTGCCAGCAGTTCTGCAGGGGCCACAGATACGCAGTATTTT
many NA TRBJ2-7 TRBV20-1 CSASPVTEQYF TGCAGTGCCTCACCCGTAACCGAGCAGTACTTC
NA NA TRBJ2-5 TRBV28 CASSLTRPYQETQYF TGTGCCAGCAGTTTGACGCGGCCGTACCAAGAGACCCAGTACTTC
many TRBD2 TRBJ2-5 TRBV20-1 CSASPRASGGADPEETQYF TGCAGTGCCTCGCCTAGGGCTAGCGGGGGGGCTGATCCCGAAGAGACCCAGTACTTC